The 29 T cell receptor beta chains below come from one sample, sequenced in a study of T cell repertoires in cytomegalovirus infection. These receptors have no identified antigens. TCRdb analysed the reads with MiXCR anew, one entry per CDR3 protein. The data hold approximately 350,000 distinct CDR3 sequences, with about 35% observed a single time. Sequenced material: cultured PBMCs, taken from culture after CMV antigen stimulation. The receptors come from a human donor in good health (CMV status not recorded). Some clones in this sample may be carry-over from other donors' samples.

As concerns this clonotype: One end of the junction varies from germline; a read error may be responsible. The chain has TRBV7-7 and TRBJ2-2; 8 bases are shared with TRBD1. CDR3 length equals 15 residues. The V gene's germline CDR1 is SSHAT and CDR2 FNYEAQ (reference sequence). The CDR3 sequence is CASSAGQGNTGELFF. The CDR3 coding sequence is TGTGCTAGCAGTGCCGGACAGGGTAACACCGGGGAGCTGTTTTTT.

V is TRBV5-1 and J is TRBJ2-1; D unclear. The germline V and J ends were trimmed by 3 bases and 4 bases, with 20 bases remaining between them. Germline CDR1 SGHRS, CDR2 YFSETQ. The CDR3 length is 17 residues. The CDR3, as DNA: TGCGCCAGCAGCTGGAACTCGATGGGCCAACCTTACAATGAGCAGTTCTTC. The encoded protein is CASSWNSMGQPYNEQFF.

V and J are TRBV7-2 and TRBJ2-5; unclear D gene. V lost 2 bases and J 0 bases, leaving 7 bases between the germline ends. The CDR3 loop spans 14 amino acids. Germline assignment: CDR1 SGHTA and CDR2 FQGNSA. In DNA form, the CDR3 reads TGTGCCAGCAGCTTATTCCTAGACCAAGAGACCCAGTACTTC. Amino acid sequence: CASSLFLDQETQYF.

The table lists this clonotype with a few counts. The genes are TRBV12-3 or TRBV12-4 and TRBJ2-7; D remains unclear. V gave up 5 bases and J gave up 4 bases, with 6 bases separating them. This CDR3 is built from 11 residues. CDR3: CASSGKYEQYF. The CDR3, as DNA: TGTGCCAGCAGTGGGAAATACGAGCAGTACTTC.

The chain has TRBV7-2 and TRBJ2-5, with D hard to call. The V end was cut by 1 base, the J end by 5 bases, with 14 bases between. CDR3 length: 15 residues. The germline V gene encodes CDR1 SGHTA and CDR2 FQGNSA. CDR3 coding DNA: TGTGCCAGCAGCTTAGACCGTCACATAGTGGAGACCCAGTACTTC. Residues: CASSLDRHIVETQYF.

The chain links TRBV5-4 to TRBJ2-5; 11 bases are a match to TRBD2. The germline CDR1 and CDR2 sequences are SGHNT and YYREEE (reference sequence). The V gene end was trimmed by 5 bases and the J gene end by 5 bases; junction bases not matched to a gene: 2. The CDR3 is 13 residues long. The CDR3 region has the DNA TGTGCCAGCAGTACTAGCGGGAGTGAGACCCAGTACTTC. Amino acids: CASSTSGSETQYF.

This chain joins TRBV20-1 and TRBJ1-1, with D possibly matching TRBD1 (5 bases). Germline CDR1 DFQATT, CDR2 SNEGSKA (reference sequence). There are 16 residues in the CDR3. Trimming took 0 bases from V and 1 from J, leaving 15 bases between them. CDR3: CSAREGVWGQNTEAFF. The CDR3 DNA is TGCAGTGCTAGAGAGGGGGTGTGGGGTCAGAACACTGAAGCTTTCTTT.

This clonotype was seen at least ten times. The chain uses TRBV7-2 and TRBJ2-1; TRBD2 matches 10 bases. Germline values: CDR1 SGHTA, CDR2 FQGNSA. This CDR3 contains 15 residues. V was clipped by 5 bases and J by 6 bases; unmatched bases: 7. The DNA of the CDR3 is TGTGCCAGCAGCGCAAGGACTAGCGGAACCAATGAGCAGTTCTTC. Its protein is CASSARTSGTNEQFF.

The CDR3 DNA sequence: TGTGCCAGCGGAATTTTTAGCGCAGATACGCAGTATTTT. Translation: CASGIFSADTQYF. V and J are TRBV25-1 and TRBJ2-3; D might be TRBD2 (5 bases). V lost 8 bases and J 4 bases, leaving 13 bases between the germline ends. Per the germline V gene, CDR1 is MGHDK and CDR2 is SYGVNS. This CDR3 is built from 13 residues.

The rearrangement uses TRBV5-6 and TRBJ2-7; D not certain. CDR1 SGHDT and CDR2 YYEEEE come from the germline V gene. The germline V and J ends were trimmed by 6 bases and 0 bases, with 13 bases remaining between them. The CDR3 spans 14 residues. CDR3 sequence reads: CASNKGFGSYEQYF. CDR3 DNA: TGTGCCAGCAATAAAGGGTTCGGCTCCTACGAGCAGTACTTC.

In nucleotides, the CDR3 is TGTGCCAGCAGTTACTTTGACACCAATCAGCCCCAGCATTTT. The encoded protein is CASSYFDTNQPQHF. The rearrangement joins TRBV6-2 or TRBV6-3 to TRBJ1-5; no clear D gene. With 1 base removed from V and 3 bases from J, the gap between germline ends came to 7 bases. Germline CDR1 MNHEY, CDR2 SVGEGT. The CDR3 is made up of 14 amino acids.

This clonotype was detected a few times. V and J are TRBV6-2 or TRBV6-3 and TRBJ2-6; TRBD2 aligns across 10 bases. The CDR3 has 18 amino acids. The germline CDR1 and CDR2 sequences are MNHEY and SVGEGT. The trim removed 10 bases at V and 2 bases at J, leaving 14 bases unmatched. The CDR3 nucleotides are TGTGCCACCCGACTCAAAGCGGGAGGGCTCCCTGGGGCCAACGTCCTGACTTTC. This encodes CATRLKAGGLPGANVLTF.

This clonotype was seen a few times. V usage is TRBV6-1 and J usage is TRBJ2-5, with D possibly called TRBD1 or TRBD2 (6 bases each). The CDR3 extends over 15 amino acids. V lost 6 bases, J lost 5 bases, and 19 bases lay in between. Germline CDR1 reads MNHNS; CDR2 reads SASEGT. The CDR3 sequence is CASRIDRRGWETQYF. The DNA for the CDR3 is TGTGCCAGCAGGATCGACAGGAGGGGGTGGGAGACCCAGTACTTC.

Ten or more counts support this clonotype. V is TRBV7-3 and J is TRBJ1-2, with TRBD1 matching over 8 bases. V lost 4 bases to trimming and J lost 7 bases; unmatched junction nucleotides: 11. The CDR3 loop spans 15 amino acids. CDR1 SGHTA and CDR2 FQGTGA come from the germline V gene. CDR3 protein: CASSSDDRGAGGYTF. The CDR3 DNA follows: TGTGCCAGCAGCTCAGACGACAGGGGCGCGGGTGGCTACACCTTC.

A few counts support this clonotype. The CDR3, as DNA: TGTGCCAGCAGCCACATCGGGGACAGGGGGCATCAGCCCCAGCATTTT. Its protein product is CASSHIGDRGHQPQHF. This chain uses TRBV7-8 with TRBJ1-5, with TRBD1 identical over 12 bases. The length of the CDR3 is 16 residues. Germline CDR1 reads SGHVS; CDR2 reads FQNEAQ. Germline trimming cut 5 bases from V and 5 bases from J; bases unmatched to any gene: 7.

The gene calls are TRBV7-3 and TRBJ2-2; D might be TRBD1 (5 bases). The germline gives CDR1 SGHTA, CDR2 FQGTGA. Trimming took off 2 bases at V and 7 bases at J, with 17 bases between the two ends. This CDR3 is built from 16 residues. CDR3 in amino acids: CASSLRSRGKIGELFF. CDR3 sequence (DNA): TGTGCCAGCAGCTTACGTTCAAGGGGAAAGATCGGGGAGCTGTTTTTT. The variable domain in full, with the rest retrieved from reference TRBV7-3 and TRBJ2-2, is GAGVSQTPSNKVTEKGKYVELRCDPISGHTALYWYRQSLGQGPEFLIYFQGTGAADDSGLPNDRFFAVRPEGSVSTLKIQRTERGDSAVYLCASSLRSRGKIGELFFGEGSRLTVL.

In its sample, this clonotype was seen a few times. The V gene is TRBV28, the J gene TRBJ1-5; 9 positions agree with TRBD1. V lost 7 bases, J lost 2 bases, and 6 bases stayed unmatched. The CDR3 has 15 residues. Germline V lookup: CDR1 MDHEN, CDR2 SYDVKM. CDR3 amino acids: CASTWGQGRNQPQHF. CDR3 nucleotide sequence: TGTGCCAGCACCTGGGGACAGGGTCGCAATCAGCCCCAGCATTTT.

The J gene is TRBJ1-3, the V gene TRBV12-3 or TRBV12-4; D is unresolved. V was pared by 3 bases and J by 0 bases, with 9 bases between. CDR3 size: 15 residues. The DNA for the CDR3 is TGTGCCAGCAGTTTCCCGCCCGACTCTGGAAACACCATATATTTT. This codes for CASSFPPDSGNTIYF.

This clonotype was detected a few times. This chain links TRBV6-2 or TRBV6-3 with TRBJ1-2, with 8 bases aligning to TRBD1. The CDR3 totals 15 residues. Germline trimming cut 5 bases from V and 6 bases from J; bases unmatched to any gene: 11. Germline-derived CDR1 and CDR2 are MNHEY and SVGEGT. The CDR3, as DNA: TGTGCCAGCAGTCCCCCGGGACAGGCAGTTCATGGCTACACCTTC. Translation gives CASSPPGQAVHGYTF.

The table lists this clonotype with many counts. This rearrangement joins TRBV7-2 to TRBJ2-1; D might be TRBD1 (7 bases). V was trimmed by 5 bases and J by 5 bases, leaving 19 bases between them. There are 16 residues in the CDR3. Germline V gene lookup returns CDR1 SGHTA and CDR2 FQGNSA. Here the CDR3 reads CASSVGQPGGNNEQFF. DNA for the CDR3: TGTGCCAGCAGCGTCGGCCAACCAGGGGGGAACAATGAGCAGTTCTTC. Drawing the rest from reference TRBV7-2 and TRBJ2-1, the complete variable domain is GAGVSQSPSNKVTEKGKDVELRCDPISGHTALYWYRQSLGQGLEFLIYFQGNSAPDKSGLPSDRFSAERTGGSVSTLTIQRTQQEDSAVYLCASSVGQPGGNNEQFFGPGTRLTVL.

V gene TRBV7-9 combines with J gene TRBJ1-1; no reliable D call. CDR1 SEHNR and CDR2 FQNEAQ come from the germline V gene (reference sequence). Trimming shortened V by 2 bases and J by 10 bases, and 11 bases separated the two germline ends. The CDR3 sequence is 12 residues long. CDR3 in amino acids: CASSLLGAGAFF. The CDR3 region has the DNA TGTGCCAGCAGCTTATTGGGTGCCGGAGCTTTCTTT. The complete variable domain, with remaining parts taken from reference TRBV7-9 and TRBJ1-1, reads DTGVSQNPRHKITKRGQNVTFRCDPISEHNRLYWYRQTLGQGPEFLTYFQNEAQLEKSRLLSDRFSAERPKGSFSTLEIQRTEQGDSAMYLCASSLLGAGAFFGQGTRLTVV.

V gene TRBV7-2 combines with J gene TRBJ1-2, with D maybe TRBD1 (5 bases). The germline V gene encodes CDR1 SGHTA and CDR2 FQGNSA. This CDR3 contains 12 residues. Trimming removed 9 bases at V and 5 bases at J, with 13 bases between. CDR3 coding DNA: TGTGCCAGACAGGCCCTTGGGTATGGCTACACCTTC. Translated: CARQALGYGYTF.

A few counts support this clonotype. The chain couples TRBV28 to TRBJ2-1, with 11 bases fitting TRBD2. Losses at the gene ends were 7 bases for V and 7 bases for J; bases not matched to a gene: 6. The CDR3 contains 14 residues. Germline V gene sequence: CDR1 MDHEN, CDR2 SYDVKM. The CDR3 bases are TGTGCCAGCAACCGACTAGCGGGAAGGAATGAGCAGTTCTTC. Translated, it gives CASNRLAGRNEQFF.

The table lists this clonotype with a few counts. The genes are TRBV19 and TRBJ2-7, with TRBD2 matching over 11 bases. The trim removed 4 bases at V and 2 bases at J, leaving 4 bases unmatched. The germline CDR1 and CDR2 sequences are LNHDA and SQIVND (reference sequence). There are 15 residues in the CDR3. The CDR3 bases are TGTGCCAGTAGTACTCTAGCGGGAGGCGCCTACGAGCAGTACTTC. It is translated as CASSTLAGGAYEQYF. The whole variable domain, filled in from reference TRBV19 and TRBJ2-7, reads DGGITQSPKYLFRKEGQNVTLSCEQNLNHDAMYWYRQDPGQGLRLIYYSQIVNDFQKGDIAEGYSVSREKKESFPLTVTSAQKNPTAFYLCASSTLAGGAYEQYFGPGTRLTVT.

This clonotype came up many times. The chain carries TRBV19 and TRBJ2-3, with D possibly being TRBD1 or TRBD2 (5 bases each). In germline, CDR1 is LNHDA, CDR2 SQIVND (reference sequence). There are 14 residues in the CDR3. V was pared by 8 bases and J by 1 base, with 13 bases between. CDR3 sequence (DNA): TGTGCCAGTTCTAGGGGAGCGGGCACAGATACGCAGTATTTT. Translating gives CASSRGAGTDTQYF.

This clonotype was picked up a small number of times. The V gene is TRBV7-2, the J gene TRBJ1-2; 7 bases map to TRBD1. CDR1 SGHTA and CDR2 FQGNSA come from the germline V gene. Unmatched junction bases numbered 1, after V lost 0 bases and J lost 3 bases. The CDR3 loop spans 14 amino acids. CDR3 protein: CASSLAQGDYGYTF. CDR3 DNA sequence: TGTGCCAGCAGCTTAGCGCAGGGGGACTATGGCTACACCTTC.

The chain couples TRBV20-1 to TRBJ2-5; D perhaps matches TRBD1 (5 bases). The CDR3 spans 15 residues. Germline V gene lookup returns CDR1 DFQATT and CDR2 SNEGSKA (reference sequence). Trimming left V 1 base short and J 2 bases short, with 14 bases between. CDR3 in amino acids: CSARGGQKWQETQYF. CDR3 bases: TGCAGTGCTAGAGGGGGCCAGAAGTGGCAAGAGACCCAGTACTTC.

CDR3: CATSREFSSYNEQFF. CDR3 coding DNA: TGTGCCACCAGCAGAGAATTCAGCTCCTACAATGAGCAGTTCTTC. V gene TRBV15 combines with J gene TRBJ2-1; D unclear. This CDR3 has 15 residues. V was trimmed by 0 bases and J by 0 bases, leaving 6 bases between them. The germline gives CDR1 LNHNV, CDR2 YYDKDF (reference sequence).

This clonotype was detected once. The chain has TRBV4-1 and TRBJ1-4; 7 bases map to TRBD1. With V trimmed by 4 bases and J by 7 bases, 9 bases remained unmatched. CDR3 size: 15 residues. The germline V gene encodes CDR1 MGHRA and CDR2 YSYEKL. The CDR3 sequence: CASSPVEGAFEKLFF. The DNA of the CDR3 is TGCGCCAGCAGCCCAGTGGAGGGGGCGTTTGAAAAACTGTTTTTT.